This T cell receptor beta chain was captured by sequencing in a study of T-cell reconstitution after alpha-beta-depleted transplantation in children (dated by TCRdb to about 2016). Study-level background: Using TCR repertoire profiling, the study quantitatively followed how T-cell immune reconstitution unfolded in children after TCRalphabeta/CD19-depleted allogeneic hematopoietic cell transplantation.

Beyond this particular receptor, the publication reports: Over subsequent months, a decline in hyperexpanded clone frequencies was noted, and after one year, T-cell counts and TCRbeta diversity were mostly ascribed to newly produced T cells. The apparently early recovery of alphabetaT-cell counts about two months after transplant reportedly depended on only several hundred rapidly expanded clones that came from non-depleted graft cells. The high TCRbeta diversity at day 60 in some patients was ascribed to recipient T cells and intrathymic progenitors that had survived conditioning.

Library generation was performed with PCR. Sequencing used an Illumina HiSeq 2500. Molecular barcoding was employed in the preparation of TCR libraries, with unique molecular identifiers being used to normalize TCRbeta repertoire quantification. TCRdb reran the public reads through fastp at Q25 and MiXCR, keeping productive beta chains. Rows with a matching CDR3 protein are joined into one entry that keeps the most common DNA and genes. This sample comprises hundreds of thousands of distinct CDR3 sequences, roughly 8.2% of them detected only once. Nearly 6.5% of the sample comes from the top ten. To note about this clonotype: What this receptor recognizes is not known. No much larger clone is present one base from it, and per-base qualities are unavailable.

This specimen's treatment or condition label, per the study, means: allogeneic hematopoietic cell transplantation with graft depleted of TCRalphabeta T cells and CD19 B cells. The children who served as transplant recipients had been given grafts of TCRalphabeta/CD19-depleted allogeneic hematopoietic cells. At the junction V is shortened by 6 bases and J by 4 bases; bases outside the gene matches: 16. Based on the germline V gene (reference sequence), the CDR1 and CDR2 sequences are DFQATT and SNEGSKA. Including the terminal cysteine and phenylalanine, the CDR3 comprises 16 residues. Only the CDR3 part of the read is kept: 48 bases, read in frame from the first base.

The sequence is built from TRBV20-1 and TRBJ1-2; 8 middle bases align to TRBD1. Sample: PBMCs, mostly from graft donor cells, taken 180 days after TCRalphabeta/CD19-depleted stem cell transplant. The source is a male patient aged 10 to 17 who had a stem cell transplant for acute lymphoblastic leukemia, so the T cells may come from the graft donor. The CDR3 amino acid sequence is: CSAPRGRGRTPYGYTF. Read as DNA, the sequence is TGCAGTGCCCCACGTGGCAGGGGGCGTACACCCTATGGCTACACCTTC.